The rows below give T cell receptor beta chains drawn from one sample of a study of T cell clones after liver transplantation. Produced via immunoSEQ multiplex PCR; TCRdb's table is partial and in-frame only. The sample holds tens of thousands of clones; over 70% are singletons and the top ten take 0.79%. The sample in question was CD4+ T cells from blood, obtained 12 months after liver transplant. The source is a human patient who received a liver transplant. Some T cells may possibly be graft donor cells. The CDR3 runs from the conserved cysteine through the conserved F or W. A clone size is listed for some rows: how often the clone was seen (once, few, many), or a class if it is expanded.

V	J	size	CDR3
TRBV2	TRBJ1-5	few	CASSGGGQPQHF
TRBV7-2	TRBJ2-7	.	CASSRDRPPYEQYF
TRBV18	TRBJ2-7	.	CASSPGPYPYEQYF
TRBV30	TRBJ2-3	.	CAWSVGGRGTDTQYF
TRBV11-2	TRBJ1-4	.	CASSVGGRGRNEGEKLFF
TRBV29-1	TRBJ2-5	.	CSVDWQSGDF
TRBV29-1	TRBJ2-1	.	CSVEVRGGEQFF
TRBV5-1	TRBJ1-1	.	CASSLERGAGYTEAFF
TRBV10-2	TRBJ2-1	.	CASSVGTLSYNEQFF
TRBV2	TRBJ1-4	.	CASSPNRGNEKLFF
TRBV28	TRBJ1-5	.	CASSRFWRGGRDNQPQHF
TRBV7-2	TRBJ1-2	.	CASSPDPPGRSGYTF
TRBV5-5	TRBJ1-1	.	CASSSDQLGRGPLGTEAFF
TRBV6-5	TRBJ1-1	.	CASSYTRGTEAFF
TRBV5-1	TRBJ2-3	.	CASTAAADTQYF
TRBV30	TRBJ2-5	.	CAWSRLVIPQETQYF
TRBV4-2	TRBJ2-7	.	CASSQGELYEQYF
TRBV5-1	TRBJ2-5	.	CASSFREGETQYF
TRBV27	TRBJ2-7	few	CASTEAGRSYEQYF
TRBV29-1	TRBJ2-4	.	CSAYWVAKNIQYF
TRBV28	TRBJ2-6	.	CASSSGMRGANVLTF
TRBV7-8	TRBJ1-3	.	CASSLAGVGQGRNTIYF
TRBV7-2	TRBJ2-7	few	CASSLTLGRAQPNFYEQYF
TRBV19	TRBJ2-1	.	CASSAGAPYNEQFF
TRBV10-3	TRBJ1-2	.	CAISERVDYGYTF